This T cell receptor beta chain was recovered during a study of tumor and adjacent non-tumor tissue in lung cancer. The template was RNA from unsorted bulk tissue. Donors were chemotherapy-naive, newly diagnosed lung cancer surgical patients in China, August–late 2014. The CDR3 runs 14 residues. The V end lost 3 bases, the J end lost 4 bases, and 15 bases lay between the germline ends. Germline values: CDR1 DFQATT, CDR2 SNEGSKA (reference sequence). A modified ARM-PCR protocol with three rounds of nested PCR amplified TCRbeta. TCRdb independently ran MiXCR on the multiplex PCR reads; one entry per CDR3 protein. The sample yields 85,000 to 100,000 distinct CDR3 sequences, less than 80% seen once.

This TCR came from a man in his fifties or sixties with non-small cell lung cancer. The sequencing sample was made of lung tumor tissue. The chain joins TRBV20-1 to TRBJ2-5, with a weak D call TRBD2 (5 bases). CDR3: CSARYRGMRETQYF. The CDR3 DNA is TGCAGTGCTAGGTACCGGGGTATGAGAGAGACCCAGTACTTC.